These T cell receptor beta chains were read from a single sample in a study of T cell repertoires in cytomegalovirus infection. TCRdb re-derived calls from the reads in MiXCR, one entry per CDR3 protein. The sample holds 900,000 to 950,000 distinct CDR3 sequences, approximately 31% seen once. No antigen has been identified for these receptors. Sequenced material: cultured CD8+ T cells from PBMCs, taken from culture after CMV antigen stimulation. These receptors all stem from a human donor in good health (CMV status not recorded). Some clones in this sample may be carry-over from other donors' samples. The CDR3 runs from the conserved cysteine through the conserved F or W. The order of the fields is clone size, J gene, D gene, V gene, CDR3 DNA, CDR3 protein. The D gene is left open where the match is weak. Not all rows give a size; the values are once, few, many and, for expanded clones, a class.

>-|TRBJ1-2|TRBD1|TRBV9
TGTGCCAGCAGCGCCGGACAGGGCCTTAGGTATGGCTACACCTTC
CASSAGQGLRYGYTF
>few|TRBJ2-3|-|TRBV27
TGTGCCAGCAGTAATAGGGACTGGGGGGGCCCAGATACGCAGTATTTT
CASSNRDWGGPDTQYF
>-|TRBJ1-1|-|TRBV14
TGTGCCAGCAGCCAAGATCAAGAGGGGCCAGAAGCTTTCTTT
CASSQDQEGPEAFF
>few|TRBJ2-2|TRBD1|TRBV12-3/TRBV12-4
TGTGCCAGCATTCCCCCCGGGACAGCTACCGGGGAGCTGTTTTTT
CASIPPGTATGELFF
>-|TRBJ2-1|TRBD1|TRBV6-5
TGTGCCAGCAGTACTATGGGACAGCCCTACAATGAGCAGTTCTTC
CASSTMGQPYNEQFF
>once|TRBJ1-6|-|TRBV4-3
TGCGCCAGCAGCCAAGATAAGGCATCACCCCTCCACTTT
CASSQDKASPLHF
>-|TRBJ2-2|TRBD1|TRBV20-1
TGCAGTGCTAGAGACCCAATTGGACAGGGGAGGGACCGCACCGGGGAGCTGTTTTTT
CSARDPIGQGRDRTGELFF
>few|TRBJ2-5|-|TRBV7-9
TGTGCCAGCAGCCCTCCGCGGGGTGAGGTTGGAGAGACCCAGTACTTC
CASSPPRGEVGETQYF
>few|TRBJ1-4|TRBD1|TRBV6-5
TGTGCCAGCAGTCCCGGGACAGGGGGAGGTGGTGAAAAACTGTTTTTT
CASSPGTGGGGEKLFF
>few|TRBJ2-5|TRBD2|TRBV7-2
TGTGCCAGCAGCCAGGGGTTTAGCGGGGGGGCGGTCCAAGAGACCCAGTACTTC
CASSQGFSGGAVQETQYF
>few|TRBJ2-3|-|TRBV7-7
TGTGCTAGCAGCAACGGAGGGGGGCATCTCGGCCCAGATACGCAGTATTTT
CASSNGGGHLGPDTQYF
>-|TRBJ2-7|TRBD1|TRBV19
TGTGCCAGTAGTATCTCTGGGACAGCCTTCTACGAGCAGTACTTC
CASSISGTAFYEQYF
>many|TRBJ2-5|-|TRBV12-3/TRBV12-4
TGTGCCAGCAGTTCGACAGGAAGAGTGACCCAGTACTTC
CASSSTGRVTQYF
>-|TRBJ2-1|TRBD2|TRBV12-5
TGTGTTCTTCATACTAGCGGGGGGCGGGGGGTCAATGAGCAGTTCTTC
CVLHTSGGRGVNEQFF
>-|TRBJ2-7|-|TRBV27
TGTGCCAACAGTTTAGTGGCGAGGGGCACCTACGAGCAGTACTTC
CANSLVARGTYEQYF
>once|TRBJ1-4|-|TRBV6-8
TGTGCCAGCAGTATAAATGCTCCGTCCTCCCTTAGAGATGAAAAACTGTTTTTT
CASSINAPSSLRDEKLFF
>few|TRBJ2-3|TRBD1|TRBV28
TGTGCCAGCAGTTCAGTGTGGGACAGGGGGGGCACAGATACGCAGTATTTT
CASSSVWDRGGTDTQYF